This is a list of T cell receptor beta chains from one sample in a study of breast tumors, draining lymph nodes, adjacent tissues. TCRdb analysed the multiplex PCR reads with MiXCR anew, one entry per CDR3 protein. The sample carries some 120,000 distinct CDR3 sequences, just under 20% recorded once. The specimen sequenced was axillary lymph node tissue. These receptors were taken from a female donor with breast cancer. Some clones in this sample may be carry-over from other donors' samples. The CDR3 runs from the conserved cysteine through the conserved F or W. The order of the fields is J gene, V gene, D gene, clone size, CDR3 protein, CDR3 DNA. The D gene is left open where the match is weak. Size values are once, few and many counts, or a class for expanded clones, and some rows have none.

>TRBJ1-5|TRBV6-1|.|.
CASREDISTPNQPQHF
TGTGCCAGCAGGGAGGACATTTCTACCCCCAATCAGCCCCAGCATTTT
>TRBJ2-2|TRBV10-2|.|many
CASSDNTGELFF
TGCGCCAGCAGTGATAACACCGGGGAGCTGTTTTTT
>TRBJ1-5|TRBV6-1|.|.
CASSDFWGLPQHF
TGTGCCAGCAGTGACTTTTGGGGTCTGCCCCAGCATTTT
>TRBJ2-2|TRBV4-1|.|many
CASSQDQNTGELFF
TGCGCCAGCAGCCAAGACCAGAACACCGGGGAGCTGTTTTTT
>TRBJ2-3|TRBV7-2|TRBD2|many
CASSTSSGRADTQYF
TGTGCCAGCAGCACCTCTAGCGGGAGGGCAGATACGCAGTATTTT
>TRBJ1-2|TRBV19|.|many
CASSIGTARYGYTF
TGTGCCAGTAGTATAGGAACGGCCCGATATGGCTACACCTTC
>TRBJ1-6|TRBV20-1|TRBD1|.
CSARAGQGDNSPLHF
TGCAGTGCTAGAGCGGGACAGGGAGATAATTCACCCCTCCACTTT
>TRBJ2-6|TRBV6-5|TRBD1|many
CASSRFPGQGASGANVLTF
TGTGCCAGCAGTCGGTTCCCTGGACAGGGGGCCTCTGGGGCCAACGTCCTGACTTTC
>TRBJ2-3|TRBV20-1|TRBD2|many
CSALPPLSTSGGRGQYF
TGCAGTGCTTTACCCCCATTATCGACTAGCGGGGGGCGGGGGCAGTATTTT
>TRBJ2-3|TRBV4-1|TRBD2|many
CASSPGLAADTQYF
TGCGCCAGCTCACCGGGACTAGCGGCAGATACGCAGTATTTT
>TRBJ1-4|TRBV6-1|.|many
CASSDAAGVEKKLFF
TGTGCCAGCAGTGATGCGGCGGGGGTGGAGAAAAAACTGTTTTTT
>TRBJ2-3|TRBV7-6|TRBD2|many
CASSFEAGDTDTQYF
TGTGCCAGCAGTTTCGAGGCGGGAGACACAGATACGCAGTATTTT